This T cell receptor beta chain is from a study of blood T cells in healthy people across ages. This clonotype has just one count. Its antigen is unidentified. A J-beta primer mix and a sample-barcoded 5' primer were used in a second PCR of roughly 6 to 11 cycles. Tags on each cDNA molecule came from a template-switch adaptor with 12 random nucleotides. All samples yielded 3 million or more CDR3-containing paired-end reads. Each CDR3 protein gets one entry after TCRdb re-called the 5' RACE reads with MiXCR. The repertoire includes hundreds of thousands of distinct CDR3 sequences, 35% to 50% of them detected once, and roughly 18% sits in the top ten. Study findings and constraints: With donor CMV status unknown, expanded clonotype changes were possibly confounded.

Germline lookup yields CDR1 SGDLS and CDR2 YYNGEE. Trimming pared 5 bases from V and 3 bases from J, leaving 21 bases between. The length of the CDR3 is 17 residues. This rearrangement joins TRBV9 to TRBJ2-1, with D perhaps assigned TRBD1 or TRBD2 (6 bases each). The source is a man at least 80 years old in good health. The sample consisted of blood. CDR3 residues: CASRDSGGRRYYNEQFF. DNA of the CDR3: TGTGCCAGCAGGGACAGTGGGGGGAGGCGATACTACAATGAGCAGTTCTTC.